These 8 T cell receptor beta chains were sequenced from one sample in a study of T cells in Graves' hyperthyroidism and ophthalmopathy. Regions amplified from RNA transcripts were the TCR beta CDR3 regions. The HTBI primer set served for first-round RT-PCR of the TCR CDR3. Using its own MiXCR run on the multiplex PCR reads, TCRdb lists one record per CDR3 protein. This sample has some 760,000 distinct CDR3 sequences; 14% occur once, and the top ten carry 10% to 13%. Sequences were obtained from blood. The receptor source for this set is a woman aged 18 to 35 with Graves' hyperthyroidism.

Only a few counts were recorded for this clonotype. The V gene is TRBV6-1, the J gene TRBJ1-1; D is ambiguous. Per germline, CDR1 MNHNS and CDR2 SASEGT. Between the trimmed V and J ends, which lost 1 base and 3 bases, there was a span of 6 bases. The CDR3 spans 13 residues. The CDR3 reads CASSEDMDTEAFF. In DNA, the CDR3 is TGTGCCAGCAGTGAAGATATGGACACTGAAGCTTTCTTT.

This clonotype was counted ten times or more. This CDR3 is CASSLSLQTDTQYF. The CDR3, as DNA: TGTGCCAGCAGCTTATCCCTCCAAACAGATACGCAGTATTTT. The chain combines TRBV7-2 with TRBJ2-3; D uncertain. CDR1 and CDR2 from the germline V gene are SGHTA and FQGNSA. This CDR3 has 14 amino acids. The V end lost 2 bases, the J end lost 3 bases, and 9 bases lay between the germline ends.

This clonotype was recorded many times. The chain recombines TRBV4-1 with TRBJ2-1, with D possibly being TRBD1 or TRBD2 (6 bases each). The CDR3 runs 16 residues. The germline V and J ends were trimmed by 0 bases and 4 bases, with 13 bases remaining between them. Per germline, CDR1 MGHRA and CDR2 YSYEKL. This chain's CDR3 is CASSQERGPLYNEQFF. CDR3 sequence (DNA): TGCGCCAGCAGCCAAGAACGGGGGCCTTTATACAATGAGCAGTTCTTC.

The chain combines TRBV20-1 with TRBJ2-7; the D is unclear. The CDR3 contains 14 residues. Germline V gives CDR1 DFQATT, CDR2 SNEGSKA (reference sequence). The V end was cut by 0 bases, the J end by 0 bases, with 9 bases between. DNA of the CDR3: TGCAGTGCTAGAGATCTAGTCAGCTCCTACGAGCAGTACTTC. This translates into CSARDLVSSYEQYF.

This clonotype was counted many times. This sequence joins TRBV9 and TRBJ2-7; 11 bases map to TRBD1. Germline CDR1 SGDLS, CDR2 YYNGEE. The CDR3 is 14 residues long. V lost 4 bases, J lost 5 bases, and 5 bases stayed unmatched. As DNA, the CDR3 is TGTGCCAGCAGCCGTGGACAGGGGGCCAACGAGCAGTACTTC. Its protein is CASSRGQGANEQYF.

Ten or more counts support this clonotype. J is TRBJ2-5 and V is TRBV20-1; 10 bases align to TRBD1. Germline V gene lookup returns CDR1 DFQATT and CDR2 SNEGSKA (reference sequence). V shed 3 bases and J 4 bases; nucleotides not matched to a gene: 5. CDR3 length equals 14 residues. The CDR3 here is CSASLTGGRETQYF. CDR3 DNA: TGCAGTGCTAGCCTGACAGGGGGCCGAGAGACCCAGTACTTC.

To note about this clonotype: A read error may produce the germline difference seen at one junction end. The chain combines TRBV19 with TRBJ2-5, with 8 bases lining up with TRBD1. This CDR3 comprises 14 residues. Germline CDR1 LNHDA, CDR2 SQIVND (reference sequence). The CDR3, as DNA: TGTGCCAATAGTCAAGCAGGGGGCGCGAAGACCCAGTACTTC. Its protein is CANSQAGGAKTQYF.

This clonotype was counted between two and nine times. This chain links TRBV9 with TRBJ2-3, with 7 bases lining up with TRBD2. The trim removed 0 bases at V and 0 bases at J, leaving 13 bases unmatched. Germline-derived CDR1 and CDR2 are SGDLS and YYNGEE. There are 19 residues in the CDR3. CDR3 residues: CASSVAPSGTSYSTDTQYF. CDR3 nucleotide sequence: TGTGCCAGCAGCGTAGCCCCCAGCGGGACGTCGTATAGCACAGATACGCAGTATTTT. The full variable domain, completed using reference TRBV9 and TRBJ2-3, is DSGVTQTPKHLITATGQRVTLRCSPRSGDLSVYWYQQSLDQGLQFLIQYYNGEERAKGNILERFSAQQFPDLHSELNLSSLELGDSALYFCASSVAPSGTSYSTDTQYFGPGTRLTVL.